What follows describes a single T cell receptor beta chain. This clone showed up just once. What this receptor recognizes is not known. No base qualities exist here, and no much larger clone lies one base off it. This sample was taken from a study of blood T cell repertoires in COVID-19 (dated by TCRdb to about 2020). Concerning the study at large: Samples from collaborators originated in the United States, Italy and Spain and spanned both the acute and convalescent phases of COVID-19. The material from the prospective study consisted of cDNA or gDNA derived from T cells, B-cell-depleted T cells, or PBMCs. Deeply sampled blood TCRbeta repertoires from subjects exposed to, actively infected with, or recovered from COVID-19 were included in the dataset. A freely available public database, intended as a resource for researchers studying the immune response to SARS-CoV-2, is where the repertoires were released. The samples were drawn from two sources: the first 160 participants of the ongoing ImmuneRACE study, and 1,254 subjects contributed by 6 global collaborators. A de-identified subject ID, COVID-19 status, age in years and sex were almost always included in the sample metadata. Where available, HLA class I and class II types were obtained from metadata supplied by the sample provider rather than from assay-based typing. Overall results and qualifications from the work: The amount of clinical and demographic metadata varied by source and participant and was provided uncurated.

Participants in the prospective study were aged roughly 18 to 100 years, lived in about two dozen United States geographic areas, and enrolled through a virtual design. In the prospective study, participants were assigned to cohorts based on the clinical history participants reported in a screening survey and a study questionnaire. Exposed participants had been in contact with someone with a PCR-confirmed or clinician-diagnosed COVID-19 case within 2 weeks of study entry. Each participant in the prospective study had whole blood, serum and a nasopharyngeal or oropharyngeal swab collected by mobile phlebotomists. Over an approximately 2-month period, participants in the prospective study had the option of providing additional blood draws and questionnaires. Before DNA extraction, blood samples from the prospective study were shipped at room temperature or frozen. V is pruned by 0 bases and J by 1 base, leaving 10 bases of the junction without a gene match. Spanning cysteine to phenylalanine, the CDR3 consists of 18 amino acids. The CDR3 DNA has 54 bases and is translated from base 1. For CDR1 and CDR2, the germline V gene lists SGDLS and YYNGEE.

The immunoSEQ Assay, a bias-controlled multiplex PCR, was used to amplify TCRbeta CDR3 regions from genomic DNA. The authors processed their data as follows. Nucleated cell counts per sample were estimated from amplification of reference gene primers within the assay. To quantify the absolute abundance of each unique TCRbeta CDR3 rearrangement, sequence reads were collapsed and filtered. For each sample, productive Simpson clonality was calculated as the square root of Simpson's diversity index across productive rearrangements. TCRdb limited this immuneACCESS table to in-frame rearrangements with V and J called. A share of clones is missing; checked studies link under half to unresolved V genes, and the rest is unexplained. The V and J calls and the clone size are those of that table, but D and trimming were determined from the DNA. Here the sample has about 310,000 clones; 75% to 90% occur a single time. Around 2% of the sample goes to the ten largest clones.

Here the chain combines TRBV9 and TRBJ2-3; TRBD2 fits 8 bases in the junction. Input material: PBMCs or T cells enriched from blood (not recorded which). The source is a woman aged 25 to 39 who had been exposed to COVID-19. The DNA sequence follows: TGTGCCAGCAGCGTAGCCCCAGGGGCGGGAGGAGGCACAGATACGCAGTATTTT. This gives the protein CASSVAPGAGGGTDTQYF.